The 16 T cell receptor beta chains presented below share a single source sample, sequenced in a study of T cell repertoires in cytomegalovirus infection. TCRdb ran MiXCR on the reads and lists one entry per CDR3 protein. The sample consists of 700,000 to 900,000 distinct CDR3 sequences, under 35% of them appearing once. The antigens these receptors bind are not known. Sequencing used cultured CD8+ T cells from PBMCs, obtained from culture after CMV antigen stimulation. Receptors originate from a human donor in good health (CMV status not recorded). Some clones in this sample may be carry-over from other donors' samples.

At least ten counts were recorded for this clonotype. The CDR3 sequence: CASSFQNQPQHF. The CDR3 coding sequence is TGTGCCAGCAGCTTCCAGAATCAGCCCCAGCATTTT. The rearrangement uses TRBV7-9 and TRBJ1-5; D is uncertain. V was shortened by 3 bases and J by 4 bases, with 4 bases between the two germline ends. The CDR3 is 12 amino acids. From germline, CDR1 is SEHNR and CDR2 FQNEAQ (reference sequence).

This clonotype was found many times. The CDR3 is CATAEGGYTDTQYF. CDR3 DNA sequence: TGTGCCACCGCCGAAGGGGGATACACAGATACGCAGTATTTT. This sequence joins TRBV10-3 and TRBJ2-3, with a weak D call TRBD1 (6 bases). V was pared by 10 bases and J by 2 bases, with 16 bases between. The CDR3 is 14 amino acids. The germline CDR1 and CDR2 sequences are ENHRY and SYGVKD.

The genes are TRBV27 and TRBJ1-2; possible D gene TRBD1, 5 bases. This CDR3 is 13 amino acids long. V was pared by 10 bases and J by 0 bases, with 12 bases between. Germline CDR1 is MNHEY and CDR2 is SMNVEV (reference sequence). The CDR3 loop reads CATAPGPNYGYTF. In DNA, the CDR3 is TGTGCCACCGCCCCAGGGCCTAACTATGGCTACACCTTC.

The rearrangement links TRBV27 to TRBJ2-7; 8 bases map to TRBD2. Germline-derived CDR1 and CDR2 are MNHEY and SMNVEV (reference sequence). This CDR3 has 14 residues. The J segment lost 4 bases and the V segment lost 3 bases, leaving 5 bases of the junction unmatched. The CDR3 nucleotides are TGTGCCAGCAGTTTTAGCGGGGCGGGTTACGAGCAGTACTTC. The encoded protein is CASSFSGAGYEQYF.

The chain links TRBV19 to TRBJ1-1; 9 nucleotides agree with TRBD1. In germline, CDR1 is LNHDA, CDR2 SQIVND (reference sequence). Losses at the gene ends were 5 bases for V and 0 bases for J; bases not matched to a gene: 10. The CDR3 is 17 residues long. The CDR3 coding sequence is TGTGCCAGTAGTCTCGGGACAGGGTGGGCCCTGAACACTGAAGCTTTCTTT. Its protein is CASSLGTGWALNTEAFF.

V usage is TRBV27 and J usage is TRBJ2-1; D unresolved. CDR1 and CDR2 (germline): MNHEY, SMNVEV (reference sequence). The CDR3 is 13 amino acids. The germline V and J ends were trimmed by 5 bases and 7 bases, with 12 bases remaining between them. This CDR3 reads CASSLGPVNEQFF. CDR3 coding DNA: TGTGCCAGCAGTCTAGGGCCCGTTAATGAGCAGTTCTTC.

V gene TRBV5-6 combines with J gene TRBJ1-1; D gene unclear. Germline values: CDR1 SGHDT, CDR2 YYEEEE. Trimming cost V 4 bases and J 5 bases, with 15 bases left between them. The length of the CDR3 is 14 residues. This CDR3 is CASSPAGVRTEAFF. CDR3 nucleotide sequence: TGTGCCAGCAGCCCGGCGGGCGTTAGGACTGAAGCTTTCTTT.

At least ten counts were recorded for this clonotype. This chain connects TRBV7-8 to TRBJ1-1, with D maybe TRBD1 (5 bases). CDR3 length equals 15 residues. The V and J ends lost 1 base and 1 base respectively, with 10 bases between them. Germline V gene sequence: CDR1 SGHVS, CDR2 FQNEAQ. CDR3 sequence reads: CASSLGAGTNTEAFF. CDR3 DNA: TGTGCCAGCAGCTTAGGGGCGGGGACGAACACTGAAGCTTTCTTT.

The chain recombines TRBV20-1 with TRBJ1-5; D ambiguous. There are 14 residues in the CDR3. Trimming shortened V by 6 bases and J by 5 bases, and 17 bases separated the two germline ends. Looked up from germline, CDR1 is DFQATT and CDR2 is SNEGSKA (reference sequence). The CDR3 sequence: CSAAGRTEDQPQHF. CDR3 coding DNA: TGCAGTGCCGCTGGCCGGACGGAGGATCAGCCCCAGCATTTT.

This clonotype was seen repeatedly, ten times or more. This chain joins TRBV7-8 and TRBJ1-2; D is uncertain. Germline CDR1 is SGHVS and CDR2 is FQNEAQ. The ends were cut back, 1 base at V and 4 bases at J, with 16 bases in the middle. This CDR3 spans 16 amino acids. CDR3 sequence reads: CASSLDERGSIYGYTF. The CDR3 region has the DNA TGTGCCAGCAGCTTAGATGAGCGGGGTTCCATCTATGGCTACACCTTC.

This chain joins TRBV28 and TRBJ1-5, with D unresolved. The CDR3 covers 11 residues. V was cut by 1 base and J by 13 bases, with 8 bases left in between. In germline, CDR1 is MDHEN, CDR2 SYDVKM. DNA for the CDR3: TGTGCCAGCAGTTTATCTACCATGCAGCATTTT. Amino acid sequence: CASSLSTMQHF. The whole variable domain, filled in from reference TRBV28 and TRBJ1-5, reads DVKVTQSSRYLVKRTGEKVFLECVQDMDHENMFWYRQDPGLGLRLIYFSYDVKMKEKGDIPEGYSVSREKKERFSLILESASTNQTSMYLCASSLSTMQHFGDGTRLSIL.

V gene TRBV27 combines with J gene TRBJ1-1; D call uncertain. V shed 4 bases and J shed 0 bases, with 12 bases lying between them. Germline CDR1 is MNHEY and CDR2 is SMNVEV (reference sequence). The CDR3 extends over 15 amino acids. The CDR3 DNA is TGTGCCAGCAGTTCCTGGGAGGGAATGAACACTGAAGCTTTCTTT. This translates into CASSSWEGMNTEAFF.

There are many counts of this clonotype. The rearrangement joins TRBV5-6 to TRBJ2-7; no clear D gene. CDR1 is SGHDT, CDR2 YYEEEE, per germline. Trimming shortened V by 2 bases and J by 1 base, and 10 bases separated the two germline ends. The CDR3 spans 14 residues. The CDR3 loop reads CASSLGRSSYEQYF. CDR3 DNA sequence: TGTGCCAGCAGCTTAGGCCGTTCTTCCTACGAGCAGTACTTC.

V is TRBV12-3 or TRBV12-4 and J is TRBJ1-1; TRBD1 agrees at 8 bases. Trimming at V came to 5 bases and at J to 3 bases, leaving 2 bases not matched to a gene. This CDR3 region has 13 residues. In DNA form, the CDR3 reads TGTGCCAGCAGTCAGGGGGCTCACACTGAAGCTTTCTTT. This codes for CASSQGAHTEAFF.

This clonotype was seen many times. This chain connects TRBV12-3 or TRBV12-4 to TRBJ2-3; D perhaps matches TRBD1 (5 bases). The CDR3 runs to 12 residues. V lost 6 bases to trimming and J lost 4 bases, with 8 bases between them. The CDR3 DNA follows: TGTGCCAGCAGAACAGGACCAGATACGCAGTATTTT. Translated: CASRTGPDTQYF.

J is TRBJ2-2 and V is TRBV4-2, with 13 positions matching TRBD2. The V gene's germline CDR1 is LGHNA and CDR2 YNFKEQ. This CDR3 is built from 17 residues. V shed 4 bases, J shed 7 bases, and the junction held 9 bases outside the gene matches. The CDR3 region is CASSPRLAGGSVGELFF. CDR3 DNA sequence: TGTGCCAGCAGCCCCCGACTAGCGGGGGGCTCGGTCGGGGAGCTGTTTTTT.